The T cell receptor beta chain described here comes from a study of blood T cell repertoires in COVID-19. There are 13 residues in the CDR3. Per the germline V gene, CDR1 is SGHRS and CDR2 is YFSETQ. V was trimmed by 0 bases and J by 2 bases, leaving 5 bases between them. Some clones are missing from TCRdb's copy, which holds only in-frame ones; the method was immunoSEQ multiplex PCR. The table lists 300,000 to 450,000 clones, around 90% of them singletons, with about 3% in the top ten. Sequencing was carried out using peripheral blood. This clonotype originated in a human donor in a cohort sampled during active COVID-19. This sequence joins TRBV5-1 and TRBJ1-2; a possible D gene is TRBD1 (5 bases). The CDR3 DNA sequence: TGCGCCAGCAGCTTGGGACAGAACTATGGCTACACCTTC. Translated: CASSLGQNYGYTF.